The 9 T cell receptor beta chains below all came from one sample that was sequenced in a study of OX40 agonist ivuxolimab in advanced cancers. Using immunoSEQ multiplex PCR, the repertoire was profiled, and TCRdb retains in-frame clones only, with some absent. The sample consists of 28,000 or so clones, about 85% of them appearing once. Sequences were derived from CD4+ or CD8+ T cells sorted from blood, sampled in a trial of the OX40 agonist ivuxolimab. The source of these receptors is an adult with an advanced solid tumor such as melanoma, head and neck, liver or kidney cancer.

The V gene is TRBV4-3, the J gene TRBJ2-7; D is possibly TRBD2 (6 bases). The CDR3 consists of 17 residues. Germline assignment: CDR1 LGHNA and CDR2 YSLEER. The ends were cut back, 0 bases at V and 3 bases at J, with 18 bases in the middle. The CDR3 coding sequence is TGCGCCAGCAGCCAAGATCGGGCGTCGGGACTCCACTACGAGCAGTACTTC. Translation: CASSQDRASGLHYEQYF.

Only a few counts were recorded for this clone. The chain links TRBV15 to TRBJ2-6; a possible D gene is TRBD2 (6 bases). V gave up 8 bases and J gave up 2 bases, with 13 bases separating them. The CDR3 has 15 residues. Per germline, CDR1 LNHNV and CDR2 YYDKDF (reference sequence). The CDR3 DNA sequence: TGTGCCACCGCGTTACGGGGGACTGGGGCCAACGTCCTGACTTTC. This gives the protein CATALRGTGANVLTF.

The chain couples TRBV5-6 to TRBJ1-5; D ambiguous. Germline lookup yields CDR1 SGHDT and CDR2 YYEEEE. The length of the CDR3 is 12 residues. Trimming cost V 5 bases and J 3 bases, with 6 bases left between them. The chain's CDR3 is CASSFFNQPQHF. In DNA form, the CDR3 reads TGTGCCAGCAGTTTTTTCAATCAGCCCCAGCATTTT.

CDR3 protein: CASSRHKKKVGKDSPLHF. In nucleotides, the CDR3 is TGTGCCAGCAGCCGACATAAAAAAAAAGTGGGGAAGGATTCACCCCTCCACTTT. The J gene is TRBJ1-6, the V gene TRBV7-6, with unresolved D. This CDR3 comprises 18 residues. The germline V and J ends were trimmed by 5 bases and 8 bases, with 25 bases remaining between them. Per the germline V gene, CDR1 is SGHVS and CDR2 is FNYEAQ.

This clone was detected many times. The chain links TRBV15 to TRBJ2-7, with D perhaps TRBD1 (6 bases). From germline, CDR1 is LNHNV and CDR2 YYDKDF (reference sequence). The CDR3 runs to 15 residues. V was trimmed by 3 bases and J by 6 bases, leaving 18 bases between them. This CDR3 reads CATSSRRSGESEQYF. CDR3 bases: TGTGCCACCAGCAGTCGGAGGTCAGGGGAAAGCGAGCAGTACTTC.

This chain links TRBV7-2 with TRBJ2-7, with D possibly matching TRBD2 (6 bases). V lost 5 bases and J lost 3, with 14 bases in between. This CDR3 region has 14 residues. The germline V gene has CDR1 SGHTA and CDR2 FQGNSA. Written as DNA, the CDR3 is TGTGCCAGCAGCAGCAGGGACTGGGGCTACGAGCAGTACTTC. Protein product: CASSSRDWGYEQYF.

DNA of the CDR3: TGTGCCAGCAGCTTGTCGAGAGAGTATAGCAATCAGCCCCAGCATTTT. It is translated as CASSLSREYSNQPQHF. V and J are TRBV5-6 and TRBJ1-5, with D hard to call. Trimming took 1 base from V and 0 from J, leaving 11 bases between them. Germline V lookup: CDR1 SGHDT, CDR2 YYEEEE. CDR3 length: 16 residues.

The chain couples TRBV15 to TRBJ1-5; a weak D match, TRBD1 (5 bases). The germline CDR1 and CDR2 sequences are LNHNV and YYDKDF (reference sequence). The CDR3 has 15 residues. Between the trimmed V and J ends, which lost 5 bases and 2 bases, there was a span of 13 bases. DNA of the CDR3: TGTGCCACCAGCCCCCAGGGAAAGGGCAATCAGCCCCAGCATTTT. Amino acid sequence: CATSPQGKGNQPQHF.

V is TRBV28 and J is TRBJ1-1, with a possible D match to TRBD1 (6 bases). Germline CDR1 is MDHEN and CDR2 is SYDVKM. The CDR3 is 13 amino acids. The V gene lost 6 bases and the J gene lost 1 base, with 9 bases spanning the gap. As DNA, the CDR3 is TGTGCCAGCAGAATGGGACAGAACACTGAAGCTTTCTTT. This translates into CASRMGQNTEAFF.